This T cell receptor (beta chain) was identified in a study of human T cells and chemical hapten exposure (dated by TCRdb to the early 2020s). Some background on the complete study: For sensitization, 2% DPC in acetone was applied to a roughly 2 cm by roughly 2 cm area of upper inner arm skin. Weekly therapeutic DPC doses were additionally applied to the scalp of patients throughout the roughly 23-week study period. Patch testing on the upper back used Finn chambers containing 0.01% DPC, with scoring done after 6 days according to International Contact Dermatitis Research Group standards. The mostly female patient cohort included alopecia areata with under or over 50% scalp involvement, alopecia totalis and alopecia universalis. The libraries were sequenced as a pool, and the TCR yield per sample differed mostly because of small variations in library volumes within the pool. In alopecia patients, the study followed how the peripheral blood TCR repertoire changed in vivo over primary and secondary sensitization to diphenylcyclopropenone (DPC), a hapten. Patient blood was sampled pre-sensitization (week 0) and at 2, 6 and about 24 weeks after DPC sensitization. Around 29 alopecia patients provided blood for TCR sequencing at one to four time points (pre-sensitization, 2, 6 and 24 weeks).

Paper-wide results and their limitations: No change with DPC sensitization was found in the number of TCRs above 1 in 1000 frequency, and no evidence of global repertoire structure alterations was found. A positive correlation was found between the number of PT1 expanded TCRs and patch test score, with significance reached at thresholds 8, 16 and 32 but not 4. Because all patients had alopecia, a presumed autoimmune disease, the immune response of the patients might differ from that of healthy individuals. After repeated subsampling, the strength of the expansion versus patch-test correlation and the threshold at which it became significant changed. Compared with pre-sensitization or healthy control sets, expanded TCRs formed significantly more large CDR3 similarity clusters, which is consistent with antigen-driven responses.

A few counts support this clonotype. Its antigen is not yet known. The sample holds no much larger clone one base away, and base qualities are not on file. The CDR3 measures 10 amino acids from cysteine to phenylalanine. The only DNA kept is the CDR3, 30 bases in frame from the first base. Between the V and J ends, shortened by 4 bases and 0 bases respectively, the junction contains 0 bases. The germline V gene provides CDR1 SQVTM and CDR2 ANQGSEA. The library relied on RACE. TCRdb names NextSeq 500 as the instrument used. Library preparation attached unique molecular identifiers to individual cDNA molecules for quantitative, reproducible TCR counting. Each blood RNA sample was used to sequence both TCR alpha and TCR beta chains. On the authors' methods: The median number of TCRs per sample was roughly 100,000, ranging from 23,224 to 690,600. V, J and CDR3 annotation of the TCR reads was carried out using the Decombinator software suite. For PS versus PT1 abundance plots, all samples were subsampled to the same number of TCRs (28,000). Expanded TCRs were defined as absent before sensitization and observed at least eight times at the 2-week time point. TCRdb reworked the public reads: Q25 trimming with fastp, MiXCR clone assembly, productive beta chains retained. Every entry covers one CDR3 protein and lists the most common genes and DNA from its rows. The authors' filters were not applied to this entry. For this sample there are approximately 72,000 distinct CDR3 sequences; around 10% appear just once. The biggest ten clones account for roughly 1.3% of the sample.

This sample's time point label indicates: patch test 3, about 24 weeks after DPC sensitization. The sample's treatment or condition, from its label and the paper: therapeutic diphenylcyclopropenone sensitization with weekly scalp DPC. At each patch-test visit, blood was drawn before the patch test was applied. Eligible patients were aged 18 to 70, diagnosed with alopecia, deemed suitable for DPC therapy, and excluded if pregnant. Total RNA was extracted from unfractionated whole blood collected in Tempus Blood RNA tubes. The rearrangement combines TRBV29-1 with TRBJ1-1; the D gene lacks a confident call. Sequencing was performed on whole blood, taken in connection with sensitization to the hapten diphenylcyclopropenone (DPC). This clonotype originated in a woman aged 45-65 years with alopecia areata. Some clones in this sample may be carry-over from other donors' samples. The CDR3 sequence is CSVVNTEAFF. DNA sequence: TGCAGCGTTGTGAACACTGAAGCTTTCTTT.